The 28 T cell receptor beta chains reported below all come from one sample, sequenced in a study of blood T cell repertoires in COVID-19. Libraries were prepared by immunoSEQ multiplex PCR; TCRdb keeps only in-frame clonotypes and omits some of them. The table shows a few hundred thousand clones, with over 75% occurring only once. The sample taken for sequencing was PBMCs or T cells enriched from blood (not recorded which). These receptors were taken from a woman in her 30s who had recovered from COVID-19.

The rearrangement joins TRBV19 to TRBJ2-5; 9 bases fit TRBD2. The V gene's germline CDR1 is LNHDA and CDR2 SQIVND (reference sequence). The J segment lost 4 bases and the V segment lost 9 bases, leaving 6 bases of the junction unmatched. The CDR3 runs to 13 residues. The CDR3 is CASRPLAGETQYF. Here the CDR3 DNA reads TGTGCCAGCCGCCCACTAGCGGGAGAGACCCAGTACTTC.

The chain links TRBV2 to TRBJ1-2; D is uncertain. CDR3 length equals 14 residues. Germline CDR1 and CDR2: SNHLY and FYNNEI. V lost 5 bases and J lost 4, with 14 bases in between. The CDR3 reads CASSRDRITYGYTF. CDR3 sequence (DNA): TGTGCCAGCAGTAGAGATCGAATTACCTATGGCTACACCTTC.

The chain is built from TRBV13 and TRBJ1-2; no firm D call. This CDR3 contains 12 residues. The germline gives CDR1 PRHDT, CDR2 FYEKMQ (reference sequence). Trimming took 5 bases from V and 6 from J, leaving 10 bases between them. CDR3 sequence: CASSPRHNGYTF. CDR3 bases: TGTGCCAGCAGCCCCCGACATAATGGCTACACCTTC.

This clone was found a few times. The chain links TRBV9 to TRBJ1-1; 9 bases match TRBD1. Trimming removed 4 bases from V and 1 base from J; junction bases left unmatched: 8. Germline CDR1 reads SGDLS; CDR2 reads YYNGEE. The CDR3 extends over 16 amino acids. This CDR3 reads CASSPPGQGKNTEAFF. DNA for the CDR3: TGTGCCAGCAGCCCGCCGGGACAGGGAAAGAACACTGAAGCTTTCTTT.

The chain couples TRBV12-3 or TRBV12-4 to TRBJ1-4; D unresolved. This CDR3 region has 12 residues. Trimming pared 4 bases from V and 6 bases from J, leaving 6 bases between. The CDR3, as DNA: TGTGCCAGCAGTTCAAGCTATGAAAAACTGTTTTTT. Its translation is CASSSSYEKLFF.

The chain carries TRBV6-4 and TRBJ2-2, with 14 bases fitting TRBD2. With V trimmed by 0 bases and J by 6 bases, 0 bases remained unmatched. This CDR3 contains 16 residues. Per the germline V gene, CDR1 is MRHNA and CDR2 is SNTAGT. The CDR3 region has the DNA TGTGCCAGCAGTGACTCGACTAGCGGGGGGGCCGGGGAGCTGTTTTTT. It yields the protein CASSDSTSGGAGELFF.

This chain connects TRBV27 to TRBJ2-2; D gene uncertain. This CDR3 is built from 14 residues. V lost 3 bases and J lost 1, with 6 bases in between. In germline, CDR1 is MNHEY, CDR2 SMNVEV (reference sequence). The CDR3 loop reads CASSFRKNTGELFF. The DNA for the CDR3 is TGTGCCAGCAGTTTTAGAAAGAACACCGGGGAGCTGTTTTTT.

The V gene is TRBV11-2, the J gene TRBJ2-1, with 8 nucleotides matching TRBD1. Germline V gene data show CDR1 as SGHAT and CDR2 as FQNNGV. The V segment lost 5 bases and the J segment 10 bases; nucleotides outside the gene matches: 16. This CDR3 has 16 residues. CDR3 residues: CASSPIKGQGRPEQFF. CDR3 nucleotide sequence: TGTGCCAGCAGCCCGATAAAAGGACAGGGTAGACCGGAGCAGTTCTTC.

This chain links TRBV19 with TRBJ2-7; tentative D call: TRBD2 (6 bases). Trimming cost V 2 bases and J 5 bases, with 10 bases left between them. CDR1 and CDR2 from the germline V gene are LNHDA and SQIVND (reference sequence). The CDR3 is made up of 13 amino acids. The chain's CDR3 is CASSISGEDEQYF. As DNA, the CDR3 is TGTGCCAGTAGTATATCGGGGGAGGACGAGCAGTACTTC.

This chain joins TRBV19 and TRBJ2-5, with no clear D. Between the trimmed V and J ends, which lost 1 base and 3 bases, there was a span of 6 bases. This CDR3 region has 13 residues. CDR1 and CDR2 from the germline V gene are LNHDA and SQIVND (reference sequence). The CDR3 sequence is CASSIGQEETQYF. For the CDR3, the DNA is TGTGCCAGTAGTATAGGTCAGGAAGAGACCCAGTACTTC.

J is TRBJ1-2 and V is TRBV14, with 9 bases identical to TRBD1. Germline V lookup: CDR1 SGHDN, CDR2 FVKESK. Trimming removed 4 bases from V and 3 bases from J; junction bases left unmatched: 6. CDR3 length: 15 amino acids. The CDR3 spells CASSLGQGSDYGYTF. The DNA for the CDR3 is TGTGCCAGCAGCCTCGGACAGGGGAGCGACTATGGCTACACCTTC.

DNA of the CDR3: TGTGCCAGCACCCCTACGACAGAAGCCACTGAAGCTTTCTTT. This sequence encodes CASTPTTEATEAFF. The chain carries TRBV11-2 and TRBJ1-1, with D possibly TRBD1 on 5 matching bases. The CDR3 is 14 amino acids. The ends were cut back, 7 bases at V and 4 bases at J, with 16 bases in the middle. Per germline, CDR1 SGHAT and CDR2 FQNNGV.

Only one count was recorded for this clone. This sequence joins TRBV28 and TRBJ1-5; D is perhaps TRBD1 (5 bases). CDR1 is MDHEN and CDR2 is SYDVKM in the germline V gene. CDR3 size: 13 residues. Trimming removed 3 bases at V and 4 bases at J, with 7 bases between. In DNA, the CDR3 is TGTGCCAGCAGTTTCCAGGGTAATCAGCCCCAGCATTTT. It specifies CASSFQGNQPQHF.

The CDR3 protein is CASSQMGAGGPYEQYF. The CDR3, as DNA: TGTGCCAGCAGTCAGATGGGAGCGGGGGGGCCCTACGAGCAGTACTTC. The V call is TRBV27, the J call TRBJ2-7, with 10 bases fitting TRBD2. The trim removed 5 bases at V and 2 bases at J, leaving 9 bases unmatched. This CDR3 is built from 16 residues. Per germline, CDR1 MNHEY and CDR2 SMNVEV (reference sequence).

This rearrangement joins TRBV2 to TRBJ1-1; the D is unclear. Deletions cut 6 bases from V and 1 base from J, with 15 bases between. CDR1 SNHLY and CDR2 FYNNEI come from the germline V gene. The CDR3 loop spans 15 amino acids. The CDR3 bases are TGTGCCAGCAGCTATCAAGCAAATCCGAACACTGAAGCTTTCTTT. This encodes CASSYQANPNTEAFF. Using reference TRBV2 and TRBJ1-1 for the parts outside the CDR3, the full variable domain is EPEVTQTPSHQVTQMGQEVILRCVPISNHLYFYWYRQILGQKVEFLVSFYNNEISEKSEIFDDQFSVERPDGSNFTLKIRSTKLEDSAMYFCASSYQANPNTEAFFGQGTRLTVV.

The CDR3 is CASSHPKGQGWGTYGYTF. The DNA for the CDR3 is TGTGCCAGCAGCCACCCGAAAGGACAGGGTTGGGGCACCTATGGCTACACCTTC. This chain links TRBV7-9 with TRBJ1-2, with 8 bases matching TRBD1. The CDR3 runs 18 residues. Per the germline V gene, CDR1 is SEHNR and CDR2 is FQNEAQ (reference sequence). V dropped 5 bases and J dropped 4; count of bases not matched to a gene: 18.

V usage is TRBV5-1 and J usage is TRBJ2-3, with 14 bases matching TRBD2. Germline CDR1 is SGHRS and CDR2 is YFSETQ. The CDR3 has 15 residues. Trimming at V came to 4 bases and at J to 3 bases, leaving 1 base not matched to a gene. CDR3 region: CASSGLAGGTDTQYF. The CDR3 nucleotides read TGCGCCAGCAGCGGACTAGCGGGGGGTACAGATACGCAGTATTTT.

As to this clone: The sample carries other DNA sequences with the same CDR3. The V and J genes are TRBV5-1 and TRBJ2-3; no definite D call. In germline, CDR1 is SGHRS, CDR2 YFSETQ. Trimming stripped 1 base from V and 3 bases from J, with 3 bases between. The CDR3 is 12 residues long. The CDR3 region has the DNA TGCGCCAGCAGCTTGCTTACAGATACGCAGTATTTT. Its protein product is CASSLLTDTQYF.

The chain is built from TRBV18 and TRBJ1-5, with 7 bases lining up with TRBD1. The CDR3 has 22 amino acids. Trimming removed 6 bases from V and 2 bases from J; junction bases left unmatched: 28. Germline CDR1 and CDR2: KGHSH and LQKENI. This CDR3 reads CASSRVGLRDSGAKGGNQPQHF. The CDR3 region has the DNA TGTGCCAGCTCCCGGGTTGGGCTCCGGGACAGTGGCGCCAAGGGGGGCAATCAGCCCCAGCATTTT.

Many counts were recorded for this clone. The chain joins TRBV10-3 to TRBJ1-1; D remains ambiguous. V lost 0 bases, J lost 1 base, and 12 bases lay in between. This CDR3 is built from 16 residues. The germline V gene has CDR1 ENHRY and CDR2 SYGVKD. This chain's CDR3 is CAISESAGLTNTEAFF. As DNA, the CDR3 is TGTGCCATCAGTGAGTCTGCAGGACTCACGAACACTGAAGCTTTCTTT.

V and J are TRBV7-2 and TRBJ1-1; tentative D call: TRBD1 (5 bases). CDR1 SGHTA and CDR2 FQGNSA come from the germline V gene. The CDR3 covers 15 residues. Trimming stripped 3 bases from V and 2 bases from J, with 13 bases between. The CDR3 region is CASSFMGRTNTEAFF. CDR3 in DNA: TGTGCCAGCAGCTTCATGGGAAGGACAAACACTGAAGCTTTCTTT.

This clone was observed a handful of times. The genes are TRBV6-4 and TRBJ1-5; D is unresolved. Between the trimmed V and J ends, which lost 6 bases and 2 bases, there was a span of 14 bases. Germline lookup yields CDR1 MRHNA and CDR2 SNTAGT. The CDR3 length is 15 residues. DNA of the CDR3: TGTGCCAGCAGCTCCGGCGAGGGCGGCAATCAGCCCCAGCATTTT. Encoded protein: CASSSGEGGNQPQHF.

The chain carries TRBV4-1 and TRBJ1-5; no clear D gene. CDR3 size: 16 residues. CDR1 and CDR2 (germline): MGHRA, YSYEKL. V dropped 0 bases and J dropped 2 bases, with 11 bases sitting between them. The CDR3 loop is CASSQEGIQGNQPQHF. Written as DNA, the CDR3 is TGCGCCAGCAGCCAAGAGGGCATCCAAGGCAATCAGCCCCAGCATTTT.

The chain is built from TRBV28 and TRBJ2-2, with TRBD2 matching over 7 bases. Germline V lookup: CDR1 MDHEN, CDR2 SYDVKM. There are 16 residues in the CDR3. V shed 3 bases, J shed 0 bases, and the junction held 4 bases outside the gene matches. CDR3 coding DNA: TGTGCCAGCAGTTTGGGGGACTATACGAACACCGGGGAGCTGTTTTTT. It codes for CASSLGDYTNTGELFF.

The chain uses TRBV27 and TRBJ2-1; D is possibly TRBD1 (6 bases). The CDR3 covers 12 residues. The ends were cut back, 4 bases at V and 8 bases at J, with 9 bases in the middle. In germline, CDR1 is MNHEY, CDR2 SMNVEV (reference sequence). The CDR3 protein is CASSYRADEQFF. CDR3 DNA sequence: TGTGCCAGCAGTTACAGGGCGGATGAGCAGTTCTTC.

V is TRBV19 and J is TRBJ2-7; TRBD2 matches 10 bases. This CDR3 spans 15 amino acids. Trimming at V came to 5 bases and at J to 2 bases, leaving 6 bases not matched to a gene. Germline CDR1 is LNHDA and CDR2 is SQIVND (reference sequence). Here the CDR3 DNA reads TGTGCCAGTAGTTCCCTAGCGGGAGACACCTACGAGCAGTACTTC. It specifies CASSSLAGDTYEQYF. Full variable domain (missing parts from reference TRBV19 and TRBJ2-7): DGGITQSPKYLFRKEGQNVTLSCEQNLNHDAMYWYRQDPGQGLRLIYYSQIVNDFQKGDIAEGYSVSREKKESFPLTVTSAQKNPTAFYLCASSSLAGDTYEQYFGPGTRLTVT.

The CDR3 DNA reads as TGTGCCAGCAGTGACTCGAGTAGCGGGGACACAGATACGCAGTATTTT. Its translation: CASSDSSSGDTDTQYF. The chain is built from TRBV6-4 and TRBJ2-3; TRBD2 agrees at 8 bases. V dropped 0 bases and J dropped 2; count of bases not matched to a gene: 4. Germline assignment: CDR1 MRHNA and CDR2 SNTAGT. This CDR3 is 16 amino acids long.

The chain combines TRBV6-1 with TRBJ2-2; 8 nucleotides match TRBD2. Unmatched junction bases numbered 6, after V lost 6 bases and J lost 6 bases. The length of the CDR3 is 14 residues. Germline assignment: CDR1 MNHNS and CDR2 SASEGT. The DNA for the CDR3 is TGTGCCAGCAGGCGAAGCGGGGGCGCCGGGGAGCTGTTTTTT. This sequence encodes CASRRSGGAGELFF.